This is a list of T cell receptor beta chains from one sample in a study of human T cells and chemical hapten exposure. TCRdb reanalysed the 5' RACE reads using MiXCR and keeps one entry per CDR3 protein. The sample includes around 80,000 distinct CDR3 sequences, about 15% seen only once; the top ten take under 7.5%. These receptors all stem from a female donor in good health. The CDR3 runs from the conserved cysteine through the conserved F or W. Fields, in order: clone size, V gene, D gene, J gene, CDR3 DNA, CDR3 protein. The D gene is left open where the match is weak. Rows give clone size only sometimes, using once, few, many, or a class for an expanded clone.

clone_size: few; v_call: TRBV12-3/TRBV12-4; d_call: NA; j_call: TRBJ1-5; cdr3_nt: TGTGCCAGCAGCAGCCGGACCCAGCCCCAGCATTTT; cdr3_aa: CASSSRTQPQHF
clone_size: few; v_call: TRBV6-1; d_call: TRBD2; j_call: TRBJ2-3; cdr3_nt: TGTGCCAGCAGTTTCCGGACTAGCGGGGAGCCAGAGGATTTT; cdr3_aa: CASSFRTSGEPEDF
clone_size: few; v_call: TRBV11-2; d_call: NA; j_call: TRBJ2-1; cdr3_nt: TGTGCCAGCAGCCCCTTCAATGAGCAGTTCTTC; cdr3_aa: CASSPFNEQFF
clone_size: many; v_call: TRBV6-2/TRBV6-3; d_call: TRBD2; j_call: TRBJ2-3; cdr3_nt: TGTGCCAGCAGTCCGAGCGGGGGGCCAGGAGATACGCAGTATTTT; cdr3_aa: CASSPSGGPGDTQYF
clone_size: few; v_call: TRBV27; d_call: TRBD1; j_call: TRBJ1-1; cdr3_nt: TGTGCCAGCAGTTTATTCGGGACAGACGTTCTGAACACTGAAGCTTTCTTT; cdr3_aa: CASSLFGTDVLNTEAFF
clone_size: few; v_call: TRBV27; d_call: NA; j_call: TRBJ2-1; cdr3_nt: TGTGCCAGCAGTTCACTGAGGGAGCAGTTCTTC; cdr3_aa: CASSSLREQFF
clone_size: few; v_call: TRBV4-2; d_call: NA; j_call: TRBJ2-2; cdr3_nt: TGTGCCAGCAGCCAAGGTGACAGGAGAAACACCGGGGAGCTGTTTTTT; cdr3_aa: CASSQGDRRNTGELFF
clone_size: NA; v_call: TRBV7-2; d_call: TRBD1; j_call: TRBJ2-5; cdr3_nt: TGTGCCAGCAGCTCAGGGACAGGGATAGAGACCCAGTACTTC; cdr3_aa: CASSSGTGIETQYF
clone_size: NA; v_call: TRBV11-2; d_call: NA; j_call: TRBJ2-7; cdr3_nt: TGTGCCAGCAGCACCGTCGGCAGGGCAAAGATGTACGAGCAGTACTTC; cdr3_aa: CASSTVGRAKMYEQYF
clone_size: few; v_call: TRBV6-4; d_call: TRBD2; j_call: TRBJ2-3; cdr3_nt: TGTGCCAGCAGTCAAGGCGGGGGGGGCACAGATACGCAGTATTTT; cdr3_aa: CASSQGGGGTDTQYF
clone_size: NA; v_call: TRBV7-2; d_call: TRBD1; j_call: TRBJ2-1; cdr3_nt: TGTGCCAGCAGCGCAGCCGGGACAGGGACCTACAATGAGCAGTTCTTC; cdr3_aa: CASSAAGTGTYNEQFF
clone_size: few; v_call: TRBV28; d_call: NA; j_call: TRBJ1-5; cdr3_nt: TGTGCCAGCAGGTACCCGAGCAATCAGCCCCAGCATTTT; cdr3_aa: CASRYPSNQPQHF
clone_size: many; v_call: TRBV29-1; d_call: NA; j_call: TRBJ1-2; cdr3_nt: TGCAGCGTCCGCCTCCAGGGGCTAGGGGGCTATGGCTACACCTTC; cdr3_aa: CSVRLQGLGGYGYTF
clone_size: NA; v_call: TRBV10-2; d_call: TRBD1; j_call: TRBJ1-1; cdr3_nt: TGCGCCAGCAATACAGGGGTAAACACTGAAGCTTTCTTT; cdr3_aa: CASNTGVNTEAFF
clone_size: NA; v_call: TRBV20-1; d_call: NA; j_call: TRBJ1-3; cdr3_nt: TGCAGTGCTAGACAGACACGGCTCGCAAACACCATATATTTT; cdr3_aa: CSARQTRLANTIYF
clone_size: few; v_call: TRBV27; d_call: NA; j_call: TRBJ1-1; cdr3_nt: TGTGCCAGCAGTTTGAGCAGGAACACTGAAGCTTTCTTT; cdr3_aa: CASSLSRNTEAFF
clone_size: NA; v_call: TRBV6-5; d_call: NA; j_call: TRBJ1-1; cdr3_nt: TGTGCCAGCAGAAACAGGGCCGGCGGCACTGAAGCTTTCTTT; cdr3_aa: CASRNRAGGTEAFF
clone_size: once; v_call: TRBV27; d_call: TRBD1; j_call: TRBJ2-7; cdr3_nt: TGTGCCAGCACCAGACAGGGCTTACAGTACGAGCAGTACTTC; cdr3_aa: CASTRQGLQYEQYF
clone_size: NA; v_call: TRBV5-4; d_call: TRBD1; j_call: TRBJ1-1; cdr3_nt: TGTGCCAGCAGCTGGGACAGGGGAAAGTTCACTGAAGCTTTCTTT; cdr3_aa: CASSWDRGKFTEAFF
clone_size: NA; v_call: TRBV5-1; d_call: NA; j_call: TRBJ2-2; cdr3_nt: TGCGCCAGCAGACTTACCCGGACCTTAAACACCGGGGAGCTGTTTTTT; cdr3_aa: CASRLTRTLNTGELFF
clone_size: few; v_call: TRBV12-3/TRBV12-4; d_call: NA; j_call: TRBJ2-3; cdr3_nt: TGTGCCAGCAGCTTTAGCAACACAGATACGCAGTATTTT; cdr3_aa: CASSFSNTDTQYF
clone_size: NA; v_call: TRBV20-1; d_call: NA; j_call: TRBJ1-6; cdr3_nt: TGCAGTGCTCTCACCCGAGGGTTTAATTCACCCCTCCACTTT; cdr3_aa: CSALTRGFNSPLHF
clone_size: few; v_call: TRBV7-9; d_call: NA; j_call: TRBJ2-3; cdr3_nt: TGTGCCAGCAGCTTAGGACAGGGCACAGATACGCAGTATTTT; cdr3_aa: CASSLGQGTDTQYF
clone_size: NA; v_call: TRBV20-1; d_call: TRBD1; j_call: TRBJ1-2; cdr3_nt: TGCAGTGCATACGAATCCGACAGGGGGAATGGCTACACCTTC; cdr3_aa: CSAYESDRGNGYTF
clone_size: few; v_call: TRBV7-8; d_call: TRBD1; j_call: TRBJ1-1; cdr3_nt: TGTGCCAGCAGCTCTCCCCGGGACAGTGAAGCTTTCTTT; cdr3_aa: CASSSPRDSEAFF
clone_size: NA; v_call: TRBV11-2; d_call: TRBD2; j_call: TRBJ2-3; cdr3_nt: TGTGCCAGCAGACCAACTAGCGGGCAAACAGATACGCAGTATTTT; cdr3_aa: CASRPTSGQTDTQYF
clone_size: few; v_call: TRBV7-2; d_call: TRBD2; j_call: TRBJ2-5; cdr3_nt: TGTGCCAGCAGCTTAGGTTTTAGCGGGAGTGAGACCCAGTACTTC; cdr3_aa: CASSLGFSGSETQYF
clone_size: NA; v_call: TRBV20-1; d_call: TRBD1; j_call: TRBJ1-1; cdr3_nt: TGCAGTGGAACAGGGGATGACACTGAAGCTTTCTTT; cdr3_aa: CSGTGDDTEAFF
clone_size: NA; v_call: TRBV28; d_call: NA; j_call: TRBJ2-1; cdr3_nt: TGTGCCAGCAGTTCCATGCGGCGGGGCCCCTACAATGAGCAGTTCTTC; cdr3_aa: CASSSMRRGPYNEQFF
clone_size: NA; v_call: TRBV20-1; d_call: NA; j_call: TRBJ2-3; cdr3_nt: TGCAGTGCAAACAGGGAAGGCACAGATACGCAGTATTTT; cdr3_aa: CSANREGTDTQYF
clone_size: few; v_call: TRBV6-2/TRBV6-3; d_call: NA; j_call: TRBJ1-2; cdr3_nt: TGTGCCAGCAGTTTCGGCGGACCGGATAATCCCTCGGGCTACACCTTC; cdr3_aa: CASSFGGPDNPSGYTF
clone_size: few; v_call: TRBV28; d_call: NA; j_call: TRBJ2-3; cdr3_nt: TGTGCCAGCAGTTTGGTTCAGGGGCGTCGAGATACGCAGTATTTT; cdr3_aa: CASSLVQGRRDTQYF
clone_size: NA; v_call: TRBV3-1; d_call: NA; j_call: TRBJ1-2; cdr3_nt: TGTGCCAGCTGGAGCGGCTACACCTTC; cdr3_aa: CASWSGYTF
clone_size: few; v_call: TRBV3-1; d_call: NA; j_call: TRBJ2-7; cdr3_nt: TGTGCCAGCAGCCTGAGCGAGACCTACGAGCAGTACTTC; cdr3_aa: CASSLSETYEQYF
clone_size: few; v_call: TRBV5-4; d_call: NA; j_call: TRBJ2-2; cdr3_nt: TGTGCCATCCGGAGAGACCGGGACACCGGGGAGCTGTTTTTT; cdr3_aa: CAIRRDRDTGELFF
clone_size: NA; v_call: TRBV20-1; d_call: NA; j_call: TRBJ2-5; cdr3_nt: TGCAGTGCTAGTTTCCCAGGAGGAGAGACCCAGTACTTC; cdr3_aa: CSASFPGGETQYF